This T cell receptor beta chain comes out of a study of control samples from healthy donors and cancer patients. This table comes from immunoSEQ multiplex PCR, and its TCRdb copy is limited to in-frame clones, with some not included. The profile shows nearly 200,000 clones, roughly nine tenths of them singletons. Germline-derived CDR1 and CDR2 are MNHEY and SVGAGI. The CDR3 extends over 16 amino acids. The V and J ends lost 2 bases and 4 bases respectively, with 16 bases between them. The rearrangement joins TRBV6-5 to TRBJ2-3, with D tentatively TRBD1 or TRBD2 (5 bases each). This clonotype was sampled from a man aged 30 to 39 in good health. The sequenced sample was blood. The chain's CDR3 is CASSYGAALGADTQYF. The CDR3 coding sequence is TGTGCCAGCAGTTACGGAGCGGCCCTAGGGGCAGATACGCAGTATTTT.